Following are 8 T cell receptor beta chains from one sample sequenced in a study of T cell repertoires in cytomegalovirus infection. No antigens are known for them. TCRdb processed the reads anew with MiXCR; each CDR3 protein has one entry. The table lists approximately 220,000 distinct CDR3 sequences, approximately 38% of them singletons. The sequences come from CD8+ T cells from cultured PBMCs, collected from culture after CMV antigen stimulation. The origin of the receptors is a human donor in good health (CMV status not recorded). Some clones in this sample may be carry-over from other donors' samples.

The CDR3 region has the DNA TGTGCCAGCAGCCTCCACGGACAGGGTGGACTAGCGGATTTCTCCTACAATGAGCAGTTCTTC. Its protein product is CASSLHGQGGLADFSYNEQFF. The rearrangement joins TRBV11-2 to TRBJ2-1; 10 bases align to TRBD2. Trimming cost V 5 bases and J 0 bases; bases outside gene matches: 19. This CDR3 spans 21 amino acids. Germline V gives CDR1 SGHAT, CDR2 FQNNGV.

At least ten counts were recorded for this clonotype. The chain recombines TRBV7-2 with TRBJ2-5; 8 bases agree with TRBD2. V trimming: 4 bases; J trimming: 5 bases; junction bases outside the gene matches: 6. The CDR3 consists of 14 residues. CDR1 is SGHTA and CDR2 is FQGNSA in the germline V gene. CDR3 loop: CASSSGTSGETQYF. CDR3 in DNA: TGTGCCAGCAGCTCCGGGACTAGTGGCGAGACCCAGTACTTC.

The chain joins TRBV7-8 to TRBJ2-1, with TRBD2 matching over 10 bases. Trimming cost V 1 base and J 0 bases; bases outside gene matches: 3. Germline loops: CDR1 SGHVS, CDR2 FQNEAQ. The CDR3 has 17 residues. The CDR3 DNA sequence: TGTGCCAGCAGCTTAGGGTTAGCGGGGGGCTCCTACAATGAGCAGTTCTTC. It translates to CASSLGLAGGSYNEQFF.

The rearrangement links TRBV27 to TRBJ1-2; weak D call: TRBD1 (5 bases). The V gene's germline CDR1 is MNHEY and CDR2 SMNVEV (reference sequence). V gave up 5 bases and J gave up 8 bases, with 21 bases separating them. The CDR3 covers 15 residues. The CDR3 nucleotides are TGTGCCAGCAGTCCCCGGGGAGGGGTTAACGACGGCTACACCTTC. Protein: CASSPRGGVNDGYTF.

J is TRBJ1-5 and V is TRBV10-3; no clear D. CDR3 length equals 16 residues. CDR1 is ENHRY, CDR2 SYGVKD, per germline. The V end lost 0 bases, the J end lost 2 bases, and 11 bases lay between the germline ends. CDR3 region: CAISESRGAGNQPQHF. The CDR3 DNA reads as TGTGCCATCAGTGAGTCGCGGGGAGCGGGCAATCAGCCCCAGCATTTT.

A few counts support this clonotype. CDR3 in amino acids: CASSLDPGTEHSEAFF. CDR3 DNA sequence: TGTGCCAGCAGCTTAGATCCCGGGACAGAACACTCTGAAGCTTTCTTT. The chain carries TRBV11-2 and TRBJ1-1, with 7 bases matching TRBD1. CDR1 SGHAT and CDR2 FQNNGV come from the germline V gene. The V segment lost 0 bases and the J segment 6 bases; nucleotides outside the gene matches: 10. This CDR3 spans 16 amino acids.

This clonotype was seen only a few times. The chain couples TRBV7-4 to TRBJ1-1, with 7 bases that match TRBD1. Trimming took 5 bases from V and 5 from J; bases not matched to a gene: 8. This CDR3 is built from 14 residues. Germline CDR1 reads SGHVT; CDR2 reads SQSDAQ. CDR3: CASSTHQGGTEAFF. The DNA of the CDR3 is TGTGCCAGCAGCACCCACCAGGGGGGAACTGAAGCTTTCTTT.

There are many counts of this clonotype. The chain links TRBV7-3 to TRBJ2-1; TRBD2 might be the D (6 bases). This CDR3 is 12 amino acids long. V shed 5 bases and J shed 10 bases, with 12 bases lying between them. Looked up from germline, CDR1 is SGHTA and CDR2 is FQGTGA. In DNA, the CDR3 is TGTGCCAGCAGCCCATTTGGGGGGGAGCAGTTCTTC. This gives the protein CASSPFGGEQFF.